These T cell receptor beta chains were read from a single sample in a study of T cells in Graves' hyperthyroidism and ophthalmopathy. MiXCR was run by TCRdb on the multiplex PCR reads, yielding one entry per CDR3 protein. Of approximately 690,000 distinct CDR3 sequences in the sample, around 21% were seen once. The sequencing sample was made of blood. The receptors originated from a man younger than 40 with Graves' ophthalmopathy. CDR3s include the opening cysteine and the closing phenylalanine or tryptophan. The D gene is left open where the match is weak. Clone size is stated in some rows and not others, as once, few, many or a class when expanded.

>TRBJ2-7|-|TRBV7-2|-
TGTGCCAGCAGCTCTTCCGGGACTGCCGTATACGAGCAGTACTTC
CASSSSGTAVYEQYF
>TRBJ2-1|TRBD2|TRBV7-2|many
TGTGCCAGCAGCTTTTTAGGGACTAGCGGGAGCGGCAATGAGCAGTTCTTC
CASSFLGTSGSGNEQFF
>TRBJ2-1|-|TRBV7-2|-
TGTGCCAGCAGCGATTCCGGCAACCTCGAGCAGCTCTTC
CASSDSGNLEQLF
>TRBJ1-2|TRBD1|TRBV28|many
TGTGCCAGCAGCAGACAGGGGGCGTTCTATGGCTACACCTTC
CASSRQGAFYGYTF
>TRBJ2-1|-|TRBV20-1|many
TGCAGTGCTAGTGGGGCTGATTCCTACAATGAGCAGTTCTTC
CSASGADSYNEQFF
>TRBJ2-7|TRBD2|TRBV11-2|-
TGTGCCAGCAGCTCAAGAGGGTCATGGGTTCTAGCGGGAGGAGAAGATCACGAGCAGTACTTC
CASSSRGSWVLAGGEDHEQYF
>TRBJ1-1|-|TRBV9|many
TGTGCCAGCAGCGGCTCCGGGACGAACACTGAAGCTTTCTTT
CASSGSGTNTEAFF
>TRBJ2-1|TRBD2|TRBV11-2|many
TGTGCCAGCAGCCCTTTTAGCGGGAGCTTGGCCAATGAGCAGTTCTTC
CASSPFSGSLANEQFF
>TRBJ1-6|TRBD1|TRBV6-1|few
TGTGCCAGCATTCGGGACAGGATGAATTCACCCCTCCACTTT
CASIRDRMNSPLHF
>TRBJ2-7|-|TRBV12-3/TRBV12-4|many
TGTGCCAGCAGTCGCCGACTAGACTCCTACGAGCAGTACTTC
CASSRRLDSYEQYF
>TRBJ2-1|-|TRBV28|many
TGTGCCAGCAGTTTTGGGGCAAGTGGTAGCTCCTACAATGAGCAGTTCTTC
CASSFGASGSSYNEQFF
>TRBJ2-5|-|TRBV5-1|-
TGCGCCAGCAGCGCGACTATGCAAGAGACCCAGTACTTC
CASSATMQETQYF
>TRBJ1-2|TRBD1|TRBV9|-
TGTGCCAGCAGCGTAGCTGGAGGACAGGGGGCAAGAAGGGGCTACACCTTC
CASSVAGGQGARRGYTF
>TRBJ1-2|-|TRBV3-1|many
TGTGCCAGCAGCCAAGGTTCGGGAAGGTCTAACTATGGCTACACCTTC
CASSQGSGRSNYGYTF
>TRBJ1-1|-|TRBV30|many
TGTGCCTGGAGGGACAGTGGAGCGCCTGAAGCTTTCTTT
CAWRDSGAPEAFF
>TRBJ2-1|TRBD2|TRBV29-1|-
TGCAGCGTTTTGCGGGAGGGCCGGAGTGAGCAGTTCTTC
CSVLREGRSEQFF
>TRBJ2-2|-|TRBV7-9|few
TGTGCCAGCAGCTTAGAGAGGACTATCTGGGCGACCGGGGAGCTGTTTTTT
CASSLERTIWATGELFF
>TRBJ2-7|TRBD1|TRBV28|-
TGTGCCAGCAGTTTGGGGGTGTTCGACAGGGGTGAATACGAGCAGTACTTC
CASSLGVFDRGEYEQYF
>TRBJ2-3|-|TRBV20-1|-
TGCAGCGCTATCCGCCCAGGGGTCGATACGCAGTATTTT
CSAIRPGVDTQYF
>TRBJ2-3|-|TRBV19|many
TGTGCCAGTAGGCTCGTCGACCGTAGCACAGATACGCAGTATTTT
CASRLVDRSTDTQYF
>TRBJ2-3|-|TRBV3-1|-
TGTGCCAGCAGCCAAGCCTCCTCAGATACGCAGTATTTT
CASSQASSDTQYF
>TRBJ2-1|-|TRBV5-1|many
TGCGCCAGCAGCTTGGCGCGAACGACGAATGAGCAGTTCTTC
CASSLARTTNEQFF
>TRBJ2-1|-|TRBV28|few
TGTGCCAGCAGTGCCGTCTTTGGGACCAATGAGCAGTTCTTC
CASSAVFGTNEQFF
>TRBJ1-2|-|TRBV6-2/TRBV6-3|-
TGTGCCAGCAGTTACGGTACCTATGGCTACACCTTC
CASSYGTYGYTF
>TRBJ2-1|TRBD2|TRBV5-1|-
TGCGCCAGCAGCTTGGGAACTAGCGGGAAAACTGAGCAGTTCTTC
CASSLGTSGKTEQFF
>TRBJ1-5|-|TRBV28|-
TGTGCCAGCAGTTTGCCCAGTGGGTATAGCAATCAGCCCCAGCATTTT
CASSLPSGYSNQPQHF
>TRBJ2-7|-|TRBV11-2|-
TGTGCCAGCGGCTTATTCCACCCCCCAACCTACGAGCAGTACTTC
CASGLFHPPTYEQYF
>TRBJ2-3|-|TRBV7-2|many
TGTGCCAGCAGCCTTAGTTCAGGGACAGATACGCAGTATTTT
CASSLSSGTDTQYF
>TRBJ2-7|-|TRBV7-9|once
TGTGCCGGCGGGGGTAGCGGAATGGGGGGGCCCTACGAGCAGTACTTC
CAGGGSGMGGPYEQYF
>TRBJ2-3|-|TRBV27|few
TGTGCCAGCAGTTTAAGTAGGGCGCGCACAGATACGCAGTATTTT
CASSLSRARTDTQYF
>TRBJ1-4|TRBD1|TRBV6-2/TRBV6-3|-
TGTGCCAGCACCGAGGGAACAGGGGGTGAAAAACTGTTTTTT
CASTEGTGGEKLFF
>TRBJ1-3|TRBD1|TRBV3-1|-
TGTGCCAGCAGCAACAATCTTAAAGCACAGGGGACGAACGGAAACACCATATATTTT
CASSNNLKAQGTNGNTIYF
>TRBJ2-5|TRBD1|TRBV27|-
TGTGCCAGCAGTTCGGGTGGGGCAGGGGGTCAGACCCAGTACTTC
CASSSGGAGGQTQYF
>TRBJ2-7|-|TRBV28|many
TGTGCCAGCAATTCACTGCCGGGCGCCTACGAGCAGTACTTC
CASNSLPGAYEQYF
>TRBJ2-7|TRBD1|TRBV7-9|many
TGTGCCAGCAGCTCCCGAGACAGGGCGGAGGAGCAGTACTTC
CASSSRDRAEEQYF
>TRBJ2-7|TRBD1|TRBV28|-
TGTGCCAGCAGTCAACTCGGACAGGGGGCCCACGAGCAGTACTTC
CASSQLGQGAHEQYF
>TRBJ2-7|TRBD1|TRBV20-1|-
TGCAGCGCCGCGGACAGGGGAACCTACGAGCAGTACTTC
CSAADRGTYEQYF
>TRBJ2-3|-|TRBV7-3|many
TGTGCCAGCAGCTTATCAGGCAGGGGCGGGACAGATACGCAGTATTTT
CASSLSGRGGTDTQYF
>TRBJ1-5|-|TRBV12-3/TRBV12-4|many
TGTGCCAGCAGTCCAGACGGGGATAGCAATCAGCCCCAGCATTTT
CASSPDGDSNQPQHF
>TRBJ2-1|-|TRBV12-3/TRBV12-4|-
TGTGCCAGCAGACCCGACGGGACCTACAATGAGCAGTTCTTC
CASRPDGTYNEQFF
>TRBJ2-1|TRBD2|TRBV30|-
TGTGCCTGGAGCCTCAGCGGGGGGGGCGGGAGCTCCTACAATGAGCAGTTCTTC
CAWSLSGGGGSSYNEQFF
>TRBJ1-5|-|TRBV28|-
TGTGCCAGCAGTTCTAGACTACTTGCCCGACCCGGTCAGCCCCAGCATTTT
CASSSRLLARPGQPQHF
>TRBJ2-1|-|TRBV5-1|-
TGCGCCAGCAGCTTGGACAGTCCCGGCAACAATGAGCAGTTCTTC
CASSLDSPGNNEQFF
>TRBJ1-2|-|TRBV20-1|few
TGCAGTGCTAGATCGGGGGGCGCGTATGGCTACACCTTC
CSARSGGAYGYTF
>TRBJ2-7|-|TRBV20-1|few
TGCAGTGCCACCTCGGTGGAGCGTACCTACGAGCAGTACTTC
CSATSVERTYEQYF
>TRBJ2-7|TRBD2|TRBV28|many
TGTGCCAGCAGCCCACTAGCGGGAGGGCCGTCGGAATCCTACGAGCAGTACTTC
CASSPLAGGPSESYEQYF
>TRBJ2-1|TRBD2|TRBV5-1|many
TGCGCCAGCAGCTTGGTGGTCAGGGGGATCTCGGCTAGCGGGGACCTTAACAATGAGCAGTTCTTC
CASSLVVRGISASGDLNNEQFF
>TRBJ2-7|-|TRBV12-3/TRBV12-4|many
TGTGCCAGCAGTTTTGAAGTCCGGGTGCCCTCCTACGAGCAGTACTTC
CASSFEVRVPSYEQYF
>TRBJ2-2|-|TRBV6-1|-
TGTGCCAGTACCGGGACGGGACATGCCGGGGAGCTGTTTTTT
CASTGTGHAGELFF
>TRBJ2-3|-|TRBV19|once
TGTGCCAGTAGTATAGATTTCTTGAACAGGGAGGTTCGCACAGATACGCAGTATTTT
CASSIDFLNREVRTDTQYF
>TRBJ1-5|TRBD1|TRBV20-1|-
TGCAGTGCTAGGATCCCGGGACAGGGAGCGACCCAGCATTTT
CSARIPGQGATQHF
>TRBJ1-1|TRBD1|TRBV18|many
TGTGCCAGCTCACCGGGACAGGGCATCACTGAAGCTTTCTTT
CASSPGQGITEAFF
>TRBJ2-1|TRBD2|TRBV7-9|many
TGTGCCAGCAGCGCAACCGGGACTAGCAACAATGAGCAGTTCTTC
CASSATGTSNNEQFF